A single sample is the source of the 2 T cell receptor beta chains below, sequenced in a study of cytomegalovirus exposure and HLA in healthy donors. The primer mix had 60 Vbeta and 13 Jbeta primers. The repertoire was sequenced with immunoSEQ multiplex PCR; TCRdb's copy has only in-frame clones and lacks some. Of 130,000 or so clones listed, roughly four fifths are singletons. The sample taken for sequencing was PBMCs. The source of these receptors is a female donor in good health and CMV-seropositive.

The rearrangement uses TRBV30 and TRBJ1-4; TRBD1 aligns across 7 bases. With 1 base clipped from V and 4 bases from J, the junction kept 0 bases outside the gene matches. Per germline, CDR1 GTSNPN and CDR2 SVGIG (reference sequence). This CDR3 contains 13 residues. CDR3 coding DNA: TGTGCCTGGAGTGCAGGGGGTAATGAAAAACTGTTTTTT. It specifies CAWSAGGNEKLFF. Looking up the rest from reference TRBV30 and TRBJ1-4 gives the full variable domain: SQTIHQWPATLVQPVGSPLSLECTVEGTSNPNLYWYRQAAGRGLQLLFYSVGIGQISSEVPQNLSASRPQDRQFILSSKKLLLSDSGFYLCAWSAGGNEKLFFGSGTQLSVL.

The genes are TRBV4-1 and TRBJ2-5; 12 bases are shared with TRBD2. The CDR3 extends over 19 amino acids. Germline lookup yields CDR1 MGHRA and CDR2 YSYEKL. Germline trimming cut 0 bases from V and 3 bases from J; bases unmatched to any gene: 11. Written as DNA, the CDR3 is TGCGCCAGCAGCCAAGATCTGGCTAGCGGGAGGGATACAAAAGAGACCCAGTACTTC. Its protein product is CASSQDLASGRDTKETQYF.